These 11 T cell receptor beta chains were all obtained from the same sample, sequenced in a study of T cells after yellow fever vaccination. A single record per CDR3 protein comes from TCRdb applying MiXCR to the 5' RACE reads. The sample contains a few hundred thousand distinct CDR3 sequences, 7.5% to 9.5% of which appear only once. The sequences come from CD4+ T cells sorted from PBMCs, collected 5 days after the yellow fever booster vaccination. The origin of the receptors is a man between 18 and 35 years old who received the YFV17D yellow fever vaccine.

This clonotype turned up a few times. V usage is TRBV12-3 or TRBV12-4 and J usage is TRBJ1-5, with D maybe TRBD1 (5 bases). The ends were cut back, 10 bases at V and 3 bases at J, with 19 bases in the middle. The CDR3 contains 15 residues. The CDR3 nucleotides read TGTGCCACCAGGGAGGGCACCTATCCCAATCAGCCCCAGCATTTT. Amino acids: CATREGTYPNQPQHF.

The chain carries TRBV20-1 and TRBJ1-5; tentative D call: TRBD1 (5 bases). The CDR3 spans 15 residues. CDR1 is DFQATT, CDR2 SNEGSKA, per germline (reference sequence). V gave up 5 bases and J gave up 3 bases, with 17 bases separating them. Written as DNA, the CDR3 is TGCAGTGCTCCCGAAGGGCGGGGGGACAATCAGCCCCAGCATTTT. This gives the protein CSAPEGRGDNQPQHF.

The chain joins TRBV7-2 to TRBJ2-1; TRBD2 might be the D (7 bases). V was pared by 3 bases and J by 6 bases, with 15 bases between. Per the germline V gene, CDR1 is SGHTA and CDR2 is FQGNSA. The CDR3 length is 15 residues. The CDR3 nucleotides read TGTGCCAGCAGCTTGGGGGGGGCCACCTCCAATGAGCAGTTCTTC. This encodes CASSLGGATSNEQFF.

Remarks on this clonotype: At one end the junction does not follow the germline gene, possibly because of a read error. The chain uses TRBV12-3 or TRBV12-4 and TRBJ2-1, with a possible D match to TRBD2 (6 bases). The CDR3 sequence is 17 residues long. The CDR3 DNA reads TGTGCCAGAAGTTTTAGTTTGGGGACTGGCGGAGACAATGAGCAGTTCTTC. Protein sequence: CARSFSLGTGGDNEQFF.

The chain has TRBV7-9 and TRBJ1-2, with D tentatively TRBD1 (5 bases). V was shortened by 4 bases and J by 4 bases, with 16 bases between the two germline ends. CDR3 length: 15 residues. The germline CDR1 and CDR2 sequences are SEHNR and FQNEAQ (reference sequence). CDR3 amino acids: CASSYGRGDSYGYTF. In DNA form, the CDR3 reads TGTGCCAGCAGCTATGGTAGGGGAGACTCCTATGGCTACACCTTC.

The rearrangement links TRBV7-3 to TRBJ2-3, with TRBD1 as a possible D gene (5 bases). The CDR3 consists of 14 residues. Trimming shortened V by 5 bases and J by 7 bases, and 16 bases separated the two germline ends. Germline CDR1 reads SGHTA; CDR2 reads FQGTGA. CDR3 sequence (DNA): TGTGCCAGCAGCCCATCCGAGCCAGGGCATACGCAGTATTTT. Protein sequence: CASSPSEPGHTQYF.

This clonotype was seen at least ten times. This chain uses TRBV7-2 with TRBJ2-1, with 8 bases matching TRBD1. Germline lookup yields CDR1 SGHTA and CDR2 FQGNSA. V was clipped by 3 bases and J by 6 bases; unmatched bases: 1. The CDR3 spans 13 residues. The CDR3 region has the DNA TGTGCCAGCAGCTTTGACAGGGGCAATGAGCAGTTCTTC. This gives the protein CASSFDRGNEQFF.

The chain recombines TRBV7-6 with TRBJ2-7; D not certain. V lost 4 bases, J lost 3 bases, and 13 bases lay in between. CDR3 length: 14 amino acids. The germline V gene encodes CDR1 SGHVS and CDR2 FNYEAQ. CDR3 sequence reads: CASSSYSSNYEQYF. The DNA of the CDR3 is TGTGCCAGCAGCTCCTACTCGTCTAACTACGAGCAGTACTTC.

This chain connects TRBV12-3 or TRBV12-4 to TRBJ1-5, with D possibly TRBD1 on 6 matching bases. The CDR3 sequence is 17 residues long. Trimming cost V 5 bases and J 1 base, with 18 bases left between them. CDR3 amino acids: CASSPVRRGQSNQPQHF. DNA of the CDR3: TGTGCCAGCAGTCCAGTACGGCGCGGACAGAGCAATCAGCCCCAGCATTTT.

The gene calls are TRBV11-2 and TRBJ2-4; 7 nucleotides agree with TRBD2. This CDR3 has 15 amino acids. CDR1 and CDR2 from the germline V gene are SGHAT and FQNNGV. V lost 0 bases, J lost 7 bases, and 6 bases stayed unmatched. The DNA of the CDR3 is TGTGCCAGCAGCTTAGAGGGGGGAGGGGTCAACATTCAGTACTTC. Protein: CASSLEGGGVNIQYF.

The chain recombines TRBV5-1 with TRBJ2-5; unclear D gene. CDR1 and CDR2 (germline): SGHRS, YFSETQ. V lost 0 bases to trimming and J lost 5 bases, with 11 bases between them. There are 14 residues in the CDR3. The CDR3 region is CASSLGRPRETQYF. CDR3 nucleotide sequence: TGCGCCAGCAGCTTGGGGCGGCCGCGGGAGACCCAGTACTTC.